What follows is one T cell receptor (beta chain) and its context. Its antigen is not known. This entry belongs to a study of CXCR3-negative and CXCR3-positive naive CD8 T cells. The study, taken as a whole, reports: Memory CD8+ cells showed much lower diversity, while both naive subsets displayed comparably high diversity. Hydrophobicity was higher for TRB CDR3s found in CXCR3-positive naive cells than in CXCR3-negative naive cells. Naive CXCR3-positive and CXCR3-negative cells shared similar TRBV-TRBJ usage, unlike memory cells.

Germline V lookup: CDR1 SQVTM, CDR2 ANQGSEA. The length of the CDR3 is 14 residues. The study sorted every CD8+ T cell subset in triplicate at 250,000 to 300,000 cells each. Each TRB cDNA library was prepared by 5' RACE (with UMI labels). TCRdb reprocessed the 5' RACE reads; each CDR3 protein has one entry and no DNA is given. The sample is made up of 150,000 to 160,000 distinct CDR3 sequences, and the top ten hold just under 0.5% of it. This clonotype originated in a human donor in good health. Some clones in this sample may be carry-over from other donors' samples. What was sequenced was naive CXCR3+ CD8+ T cells from blood. Subset in this sample: CD45RO-CCR7+CD27+CD95- naive CD8+ T cells expressing CXCR3 (TNR3+). The chain is built from TRBV29-1 and TRBJ2-7; TCRdb's D call of TRBD1 is untestable without DNA. This chain's CDR3 is CSVEWGSESYEQYF.